This T cell receptor beta chain was profiled in a study of CD8 T cells in Susac syndrome. V shed 5 bases and J 7 bases; nucleotides not matched to a gene: 9. The germline CDR1 and CDR2 sequences are SEHNR and FQNEAQ (reference sequence). The CDR3 spans 15 residues. TCR beta from blood CD8+ and CD4+ T cells was sequenced. FACS enriched CD8+ TEMRA cells, while bulk CD8+ and CD4+ were negatively isolated. With random hexamers, reverse transcription was performed on about 0.45 to 1 ug of RNA. One entry per CDR3 protein, called by TCRdb with MiXCR from the immunoSEQ multiplex PCR reads. The sample records fewer than 350,000 distinct CDR3 sequences, about 91% being singletons.

The source is a human donor with multiple sclerosis. The source material was CD8+ T cells from PBMCs. The chain combines TRBV7-9 with TRBJ2-4; 9 nucleotides agree with TRBD1. CDR3 region: CASSLGGDRVNIQYF. For the CDR3, the DNA is TGTGCCAGCAGCCTTGGCGGGGACAGGGTGAACATTCAGTACTTC.